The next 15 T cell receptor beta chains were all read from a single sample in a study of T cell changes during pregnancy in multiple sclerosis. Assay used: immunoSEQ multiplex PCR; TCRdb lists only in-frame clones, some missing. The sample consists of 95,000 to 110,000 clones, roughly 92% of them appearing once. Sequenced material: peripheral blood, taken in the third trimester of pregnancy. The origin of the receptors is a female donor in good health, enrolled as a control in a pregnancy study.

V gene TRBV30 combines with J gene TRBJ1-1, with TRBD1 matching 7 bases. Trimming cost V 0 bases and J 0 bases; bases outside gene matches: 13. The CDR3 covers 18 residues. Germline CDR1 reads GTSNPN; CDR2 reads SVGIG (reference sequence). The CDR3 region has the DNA TGTGCCTGGAGTGTCAGACAGGGAAAGGGCTTTTTGAACACTGAAGCTTTCTTT. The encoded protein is CAWSVRQGKGFLNTEAFF.

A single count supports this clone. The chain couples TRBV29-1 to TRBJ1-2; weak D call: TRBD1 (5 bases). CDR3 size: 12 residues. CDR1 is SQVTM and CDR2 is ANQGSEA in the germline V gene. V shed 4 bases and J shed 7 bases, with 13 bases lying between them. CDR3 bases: TGCAGCGTTGGTCGGACATTTCTTGGCTACACCTTC. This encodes CSVGRTFLGYTF.

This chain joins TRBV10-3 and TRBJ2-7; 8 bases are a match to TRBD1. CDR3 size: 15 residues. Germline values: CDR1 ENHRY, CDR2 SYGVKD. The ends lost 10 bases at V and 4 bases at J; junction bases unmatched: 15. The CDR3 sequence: CATADRAPLPYEQYF. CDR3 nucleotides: TGTGCCACCGCGGACAGGGCCCCCTTACCATACGAGCAGTACTTC.

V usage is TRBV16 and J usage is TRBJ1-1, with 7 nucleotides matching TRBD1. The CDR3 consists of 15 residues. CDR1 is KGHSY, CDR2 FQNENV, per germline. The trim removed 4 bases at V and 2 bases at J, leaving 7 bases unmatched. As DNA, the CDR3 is TGTGCCAGCAGCCTGCAAGACAGGGTTAACACTGAAGCTTTCTTT. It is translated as CASSLQDRVNTEAFF.

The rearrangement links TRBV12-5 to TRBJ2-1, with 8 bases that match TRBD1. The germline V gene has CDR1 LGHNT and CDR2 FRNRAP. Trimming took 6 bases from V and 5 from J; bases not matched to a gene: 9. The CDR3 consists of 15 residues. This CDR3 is CASGATGGLDNEQFF. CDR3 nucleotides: TGTGCTAGTGGGGCCACAGGGGGTCTCGACAATGAGCAGTTCTTC.

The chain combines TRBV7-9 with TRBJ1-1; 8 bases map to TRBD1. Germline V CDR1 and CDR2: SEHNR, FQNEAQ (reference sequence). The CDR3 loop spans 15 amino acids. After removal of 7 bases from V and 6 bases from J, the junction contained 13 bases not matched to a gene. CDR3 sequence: CASTDLTGGGSEAFF. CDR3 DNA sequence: TGTGCCAGCACCGATCTCACAGGGGGGGGTTCTGAAGCTTTCTTT.

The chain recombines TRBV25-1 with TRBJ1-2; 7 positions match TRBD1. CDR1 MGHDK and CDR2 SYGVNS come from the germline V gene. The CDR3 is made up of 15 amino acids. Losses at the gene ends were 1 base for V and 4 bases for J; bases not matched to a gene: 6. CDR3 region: CASSESGRDSYGYTF. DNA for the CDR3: TGTGCCAGCAGTGAATCGGGCCGGGACAGCTATGGCTACACCTTC.

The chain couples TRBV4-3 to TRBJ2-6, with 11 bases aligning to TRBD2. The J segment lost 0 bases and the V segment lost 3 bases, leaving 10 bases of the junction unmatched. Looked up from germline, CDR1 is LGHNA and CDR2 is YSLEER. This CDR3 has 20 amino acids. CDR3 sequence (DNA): TGCGCCAGCAGCCAGACTTACTCCGGGACTAGCGGCTCTGGGGCCAACGTCCTGACTTTC. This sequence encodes CASSQTYSGTSGSGANVLTF.

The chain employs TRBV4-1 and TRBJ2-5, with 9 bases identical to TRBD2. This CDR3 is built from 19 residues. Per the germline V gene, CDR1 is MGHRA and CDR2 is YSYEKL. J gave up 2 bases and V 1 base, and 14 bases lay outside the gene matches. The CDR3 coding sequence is TGCGCCAGCAGCCAAGGAGGAACCCGACTGGCGGGGGGGCAAGAGACCCAGTACTTC. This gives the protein CASSQGGTRLAGGQETQYF.

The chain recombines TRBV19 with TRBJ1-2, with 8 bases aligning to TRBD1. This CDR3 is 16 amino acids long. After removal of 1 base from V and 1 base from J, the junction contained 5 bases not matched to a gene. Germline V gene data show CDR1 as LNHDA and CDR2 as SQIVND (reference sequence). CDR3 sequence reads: CASSIGPGQVNYGYTF. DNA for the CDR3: TGTGCCAGTAGTATAGGGCCGGGACAGGTTAACTATGGCTACACCTTC.

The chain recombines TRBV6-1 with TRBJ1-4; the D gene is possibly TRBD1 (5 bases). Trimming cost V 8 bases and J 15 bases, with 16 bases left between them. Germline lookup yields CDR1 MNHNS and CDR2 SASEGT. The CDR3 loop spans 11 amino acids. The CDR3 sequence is CASGRANPVFF. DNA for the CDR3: TGTGCCAGCGGCAGGGCCAATCCAGTGTTTTTT.

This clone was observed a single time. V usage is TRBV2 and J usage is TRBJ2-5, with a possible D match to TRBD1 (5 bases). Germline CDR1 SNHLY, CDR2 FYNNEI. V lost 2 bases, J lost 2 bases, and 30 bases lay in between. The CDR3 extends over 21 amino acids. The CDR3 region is CASSEPLQGSPEVGWQETQYF. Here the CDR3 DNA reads TGTGCCAGCAGTGAACCGCTGCAGGGTTCACCAGAGGTAGGGTGGCAAGAGACCCAGTACTTC.

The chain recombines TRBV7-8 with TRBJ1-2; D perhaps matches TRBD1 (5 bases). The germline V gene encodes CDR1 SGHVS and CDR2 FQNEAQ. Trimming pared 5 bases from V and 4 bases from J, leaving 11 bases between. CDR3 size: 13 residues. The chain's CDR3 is CASSRRGGYGYTF. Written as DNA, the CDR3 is TGTGCCAGCAGCCGTAGGGGAGGCTATGGCTACACCTTC.

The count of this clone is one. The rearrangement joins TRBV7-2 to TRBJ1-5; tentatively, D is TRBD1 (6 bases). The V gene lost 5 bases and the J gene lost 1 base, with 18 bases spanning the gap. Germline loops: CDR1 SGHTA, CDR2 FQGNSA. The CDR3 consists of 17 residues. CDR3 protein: CASSAQGSGASNQPQHF. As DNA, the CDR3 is TGTGCCAGCAGCGCCCAGGGGAGCGGGGCAAGCAATCAGCCCCAGCATTTT.

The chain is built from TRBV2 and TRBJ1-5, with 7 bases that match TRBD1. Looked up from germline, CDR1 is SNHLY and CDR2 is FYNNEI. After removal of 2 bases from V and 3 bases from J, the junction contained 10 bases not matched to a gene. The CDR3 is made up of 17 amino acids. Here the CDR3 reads CASSETGTDPYNQPQHF. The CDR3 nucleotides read TGTGCCAGCAGTGAAACGGGGACAGACCCGTACAATCAGCCCCAGCATTTT.